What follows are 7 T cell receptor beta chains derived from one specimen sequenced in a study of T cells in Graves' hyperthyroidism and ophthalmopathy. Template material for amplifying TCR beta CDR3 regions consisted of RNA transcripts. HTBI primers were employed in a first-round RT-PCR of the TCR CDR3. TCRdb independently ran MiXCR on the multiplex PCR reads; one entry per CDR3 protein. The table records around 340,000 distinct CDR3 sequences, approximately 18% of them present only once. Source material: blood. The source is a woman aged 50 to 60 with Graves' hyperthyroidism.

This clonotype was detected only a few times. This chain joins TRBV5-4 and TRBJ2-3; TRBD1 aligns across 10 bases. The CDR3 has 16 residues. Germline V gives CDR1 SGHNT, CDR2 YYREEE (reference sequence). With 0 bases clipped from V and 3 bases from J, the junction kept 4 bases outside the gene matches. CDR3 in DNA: TGTGCCAGCAGCTTGGCCTTGGACAGGGGGACAGATACGCAGTATTTT. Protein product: CASSLALDRGTDTQYF.

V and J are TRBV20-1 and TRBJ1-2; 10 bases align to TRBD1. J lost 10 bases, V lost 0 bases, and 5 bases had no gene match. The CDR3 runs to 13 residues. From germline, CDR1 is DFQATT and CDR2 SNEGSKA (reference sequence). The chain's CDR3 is CSARDGTGEDYTF. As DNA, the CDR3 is TGCAGTGCTAGAGATGGGACAGGGGAAGACTACACCTTC.

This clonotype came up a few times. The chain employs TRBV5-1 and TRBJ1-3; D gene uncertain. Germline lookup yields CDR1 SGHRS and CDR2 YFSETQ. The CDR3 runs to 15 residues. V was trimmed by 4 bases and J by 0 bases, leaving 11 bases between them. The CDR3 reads CASSHEGSSGNTIYF. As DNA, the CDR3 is TGCGCCAGCAGCCACGAGGGCAGCTCTGGAAACACCATATATTTT.

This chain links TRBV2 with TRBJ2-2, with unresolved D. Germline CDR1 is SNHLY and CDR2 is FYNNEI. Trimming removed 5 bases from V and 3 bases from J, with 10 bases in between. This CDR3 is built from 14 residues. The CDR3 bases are TGTGCCAGCAGTCACGACGACTACACCGGGGAGCTGTTTTTT. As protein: CASSHDDYTGELFF.

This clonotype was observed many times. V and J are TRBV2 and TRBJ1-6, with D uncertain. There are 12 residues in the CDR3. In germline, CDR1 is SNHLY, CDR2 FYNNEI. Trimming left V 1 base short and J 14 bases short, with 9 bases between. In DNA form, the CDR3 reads TGTGCCAGCAGTGAAGGAGGTTATACCCTCCACTTT. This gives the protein CASSEGGYTLHF.

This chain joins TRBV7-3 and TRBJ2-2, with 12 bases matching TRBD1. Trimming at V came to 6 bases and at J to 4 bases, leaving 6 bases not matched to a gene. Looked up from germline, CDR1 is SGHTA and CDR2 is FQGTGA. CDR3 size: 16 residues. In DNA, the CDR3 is TGTGCCAGCAGGACCCGGGACAGGGGGCGCACCGGGGAGCTGTTTTTT. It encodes CASRTRDRGRTGELFF.

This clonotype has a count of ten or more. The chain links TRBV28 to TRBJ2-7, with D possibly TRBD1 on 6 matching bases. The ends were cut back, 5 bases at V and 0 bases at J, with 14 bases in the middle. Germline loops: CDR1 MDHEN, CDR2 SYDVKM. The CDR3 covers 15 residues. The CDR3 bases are TGTGCCAGCAGTCTAGGGGGTCTGGGCTCCTACGAGCAGTACTTC. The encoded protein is CASSLGGLGSYEQYF.